The source of this T cell receptor (beta chain) is a study of shared clonotypes between healthy human individuals (dated by TCRdb to about 2020). As for the study more broadly: The cohort included three men and a couple of women between 18 and 49 years of age. Each donor's leukapheresis produced roughly between roughly 0.9 and 8.9 billion PBMCs. Per donor, three plates each were used for CD4 naive and CD4 memory, two for CD8 naive, and one for CD8 memory. Libraries were prepared and TCR repertoires were sequenced by different laboratories using diverse techniques, in order to increase sequencing depth and limit assay-specific biases. The study deeply sequenced blood TCR repertoires of five healthy adults to estimate repertoire size and the extent of clonotype sharing between individuals. What the work shows at the level of the full study, not this receptor alone: Rarefaction of sorted-subset datasets indicated incomplete sequencing despite the large sequencing depth. Larger estimated clonotype richness was generally found for naive subsets than for memory subsets. Because the study included a small number of donors, the genetic and exposure-history diversity represented was limited. Sampling was limited to blood, and TCR repertoires in tissue likely differ from TCR repertoires in blood. Based on pairwise subsampling, the degree of clonotype sharing among donors was expected to be affected by sequencing depth. Compared with non-shared clonotypes, the clonotypes found in all four sorted-subset donors had higher generation probabilities. Roughly 5.2% of naive CD4, roughly 3.6% of naive CD8, about 2.1% of memory CD4, and about 0.4% of memory CD8 clonotypes were shared across several donors.

Per the germline V gene, SNHLY is the CDR1 and FYNNEI is the CDR2. The CDR3 goes from the cysteine to the phenylalanine over 16 residues. This entry keeps only the CDR3 DNA: 48 bases, framed from base 1. Germline trimming: 11 bases from V, 0 bases from J; junction bases outside gene matches: 14. Worth noting for this clone: Its antigen target is currently unknown. No much larger clone exists at a distance of one base, and base qualities are not known.

Using the deep immunoSEQ assay, multiplex PCR amplified TCR CDR3 regions from genomic DNA. Genomic DNA extracted from each cell subset was distributed evenly over all wells of several immunoSEQ 96-well plates, and each plate served as one replicate. For sorted subsets, roughly 200 ng of genomic DNA, equivalent to roughly 30,000 T cell genomes, went into each replicate PCR. The purified libraries were quantified using a Qubit 3.0 fluorometer, sized with a Bioanalyzer 2100, and then quantified again using the KAPA Library Quantification kit. Every immunoSEQ 96-well plate was sequenced on a separate single-read 150-cycle Illumina NextSeq 550 flow cell. The authors' analysis ran thus. Because the immunoSEQ output included only junctional sequences and no quality scores, the filtering could not be the same as the filtering used for full-length reads. To assign V/J genes and CDR3, sequences were annotated using PyIR, a Python wrapper for IgBLAST v1.9, with IMGT germline references. Any read was removed if the V/J assignment was weak (E-value above 1e-6), the CDR3 was missing, or the read contained stop codons, out-of-frame junctions, or ambiguous translated residues. V3J clonotypes were defined by identical inferred V gene, J gene, and CDR3 amino acid sequence. Percentage overlap between repertoires was calculated by dividing the number of shared unique clonotypes by the size of the smaller repertoire. Repertoire richness was assessed with RTK rarefaction, the Chao1 estimator, and Recon v2.1 estimates of unobserved clonotypes. Generation probabilities were computed with OLGA for all TCRbeta clonotypes obtained by the gDNA method from four donors. TCRdb obtained this table from immuneACCESS and retained in-frame rearrangements with V and J assigned. These tables miss some clones; where compared with another copy, unresolved V genes account for less than half of the shortfall, and the remainder is unexplained. The DNA gave D and trimming, while V, J and clone size come from that table. This sample is represented by 550,000 to 800,000 clones; roughly 70% of them were singletons. The ten largest clones take up 1.7% of the sample.

Donors were healthy HIV-negative adults with no recently reported acute infections or vaccinations. Every donor was a Caucasian adult residing in Nashville, Tennessee, USA. CD4+ T cells were enriched through magnetic negative selection, after which naive cells were positively selected on CD45RA and the remaining negative fraction served as the memory subset. Blood was obtained by leukapheresis, after which PBMCs were separated by Ficoll-Histopaque density gradient centrifugation and cryopreserved in liquid nitrogen vapor phase. Analytical flow cytometry was used to check the purity and quantity of each magnetically sorted T cell population. Genomic DNA was isolated from each sorted fraction and quantified by UV absorbance on a Nanodrop 2000c.

Recombination linked TRBV2 to TRBJ2-5; 8 junctional bases match TRBD2. The TCR sequence derives from a woman in her 30s in good health. The sequenced sample was memory CD4+ T cells sorted from blood. This specimen's cell subset or site label, per the study, means: CD45RA-negative fraction. The sequenced DNA: TGTGCCGCCGGGAGGGAGGGCCTGGACCACCAAGAGACCCAGTACTTC. Translated, this is CAAGREGLDHQETQYF.